A single sample is the source of the 14 T cell receptor beta chains below, sequenced in a study of cytomegalovirus exposure and HLA in healthy donors. This PCR relied on a set of 60 Vbeta primers and 13 Jbeta primers. Assay used: immunoSEQ multiplex PCR; TCRdb lists only in-frame clones, some missing. This sample contains some 64,000 clones. Sequencing was performed on PBMCs. The receptor set was obtained from a woman between 25 and 40 years old in good health and CMV-seronegative.

The rearrangement uses TRBV5-1 and TRBJ2-7, with D possibly matching TRBD1 (6 bases). CDR1 is SGHRS, CDR2 YFSETQ, per germline. The CDR3 spans 12 residues. Trimming left V 5 bases short and J 3 bases short, with 9 bases between. As DNA, the CDR3 is TGCGCCAGCAGTCAACAGGGCTACGAGCAGTACTTC. Translating gives CASSQQGYEQYF.

This chain links TRBV4-2 with TRBJ1-6, with 9 bases identical to TRBD1. Germline trimming cut 4 bases from V and 8 bases from J; bases unmatched to any gene: 6. The CDR3 is made up of 15 amino acids. Germline V gives CDR1 LGHNA, CDR2 YNFKEQ. DNA for the CDR3: TGTGCCAGCAGCCCACAACAGGGGGCTGATTCACCCCTCCACTTT. Translated, it gives CASSPQQGADSPLHF.

This chain links TRBV5-4 with TRBJ2-2, with TRBD2 matching 15 bases. Germline V gives CDR1 SGHNT, CDR2 YYREEE (reference sequence). V was pared by 5 bases and J by 5 bases, with 4 bases of the junction left unmatched. The CDR3 contains 16 residues. CDR3 region: CASRLGLAGGTGELFF. CDR3 in DNA: TGTGCCAGCAGGCTGGGACTAGCGGGAGGAACCGGGGAGCTGTTTTTT.

V and J are TRBV6-5 and TRBJ2-3, with D unclear. The V end was cut by 5 bases, the J end by 1 base, with 7 bases between. The germline V gene has CDR1 MNHEY and CDR2 SVGAGI. This CDR3 region has 13 residues. CDR3 in amino acids: CASSQLGTDTQYF. For the CDR3, the DNA is TGTGCCAGCAGTCAACTGGGCACAGATACGCAGTATTTT.

V is TRBV19 and J is TRBJ1-5; D remains unclear. The ends were cut back, 1 base at V and 1 base at J, with 26 bases in the middle. CDR1 is LNHDA, CDR2 SQIVND, per germline (reference sequence). The CDR3 has 21 residues. The DNA of the CDR3 is TGTGCCAGTAGTATAGGCCCCCGAGAAAATCGCGGCCATATGAGCAATCAGCCCCAGCATTTT. Protein: CASSIGPRENRGHMSNQPQHF.

The gene calls are TRBV19 and TRBJ2-7, with D possibly TRBD2 on 5 matching bases. Germline V gene lookup returns CDR1 LNHDA and CDR2 SQIVND (reference sequence). The V end lost 5 bases, the J end lost 0 bases, and 26 bases lay between the germline ends. There are 19 residues in the CDR3. The CDR3 here is CASSPSPPGGVASSYEQYF. CDR3 DNA: TGTGCCAGTAGTCCAAGTCCCCCTGGAGGAGTTGCGAGCTCCTACGAGCAGTACTTC.

The rearrangement joins TRBV7-3 to TRBJ2-1; TRBD2 matches 16 bases. Germline V gives CDR1 SGHTA, CDR2 FQGTGA. The V and J ends lost 5 bases and 0 bases, in that order; junction bases with no gene match: 7. The CDR3 is 19 amino acids. The CDR3 DNA sequence: TGTGCCAGCAGCCCGGCCGGGACTAGCGGGAGGGGCTCCTACAATGAGCAGTTCTTC. This translates into CASSPAGTSGRGSYNEQFF.

The CDR3 region has the DNA TGTGCCAGCAGTCAGAATTACAATCAGCCCCAGCATTTT. As protein: CASSQNYNQPQHF. The rearrangement links TRBV7-9 to TRBJ1-5; D is uncertain. The germline CDR1 and CDR2 sequences are SEHNR and FQNEAQ (reference sequence). This CDR3 region has 13 residues. V was clipped by 6 bases and J by 3 bases, with 9 bases between them.

CDR3 DNA sequence: TGTGCCAGCAGTTACTCGAATTACGGAGACTATGGCTACACCTTC. Translated: CASSYSNYGDYGYTF. This sequence joins TRBV6-5 and TRBJ1-2; D remains ambiguous. CDR1 and CDR2 from the germline V gene are MNHEY and SVGAGI. The CDR3 is 15 amino acids. V was shortened by 0 bases and J by 3 bases, with 11 bases between the two germline ends.

This chain joins TRBV5-1 and TRBJ1-1, with 11 nucleotides matching TRBD1. The V and J ends lost 7 bases and 4 bases, in that order; junction bases with no gene match: 6. The V gene's germline CDR1 is SGHRS and CDR2 YFSETQ. The CDR3 totals 14 residues. CDR3 sequence reads: CASGSGQGVTEAFF. The DNA for the CDR3 is TGCGCCAGCGGATCGGGACAGGGGGTCACTGAAGCTTTCTTT.

The chain has TRBV5-1 and TRBJ2-5; 11 nucleotides line up with TRBD2. The germline gives CDR1 SGHRS, CDR2 YFSETQ. The CDR3 consists of 16 residues. V was clipped by 1 base and J by 1 base; unmatched bases: 3. The CDR3 DNA follows: TGCGCCAGCAGCTTGAGGGGACTAGCGGCCCAAGAGACCCAGTACTTC. Residues: CASSLRGLAAQETQYF.

V and J are TRBV30 and TRBJ2-7, with TRBD1 matching 8 bases. J lost 3 bases, V lost 5 bases, and 12 bases had no gene match. Germline lookup yields CDR1 GTSNPN and CDR2 SVGIG (reference sequence). The length of the CDR3 is 15 residues. As DNA, the CDR3 is TGTGCCTGGGGGGATGACGGGACAGGCCGCTACGAGCAGTACTTC. Its translation is CAWGDDGTGRYEQYF.

J is TRBJ2-3 and V is TRBV9; TRBD2 agrees at 7 bases. With 3 bases clipped from V and 3 bases from J, the junction kept 13 bases outside the gene matches. The germline CDR1 and CDR2 sequences are SGDLS and YYNGEE. The CDR3 sequence is 17 residues long. The CDR3 region is CASSGEVGGRGTDTQYF. CDR3 nucleotide sequence: TGTGCCAGCAGCGGAGAAGTAGGCGGGAGAGGGACAGATACGCAGTATTTT.

The rearrangement uses TRBV9 and TRBJ2-7; 8 nucleotides agree with TRBD2. V dropped 4 bases and J dropped 5; count of bases not matched to a gene: 14. Germline-derived CDR1 and CDR2 are SGDLS and YYNGEE. There are 16 residues in the CDR3. The CDR3 sequence: CASSPREGLGGHEQYF. The CDR3 DNA follows: TGTGCCAGCAGCCCGAGGGAGGGACTAGGGGGGCACGAGCAGTACTTC.